This T cell receptor (beta chain) emerged from a study of control samples from healthy donors and cancer patients. Some clones are missing from TCRdb's copy, which holds only in-frame ones; the method was immunoSEQ multiplex PCR. The repertoire holds approximately 90,000 clones, with around nine tenths as singletons. This CDR3 contains 14 residues. CDR1 is SGHTA and CDR2 is FQGTGA in the germline V gene. With 3 bases removed from V and 0 bases from J, the gap between germline ends came to 7 bases. To note about this clone: This CDR3 is also generated by other DNA sequences in the sample.

The gene calls are TRBV7-3 and TRBJ2-3; a possible D gene is TRBD1 (6 bases). This sequence originates from a man younger than 40 in good health. The sample was blood. The CDR3 nucleotides are TGTGCCAGCAGCTTGGACAGTAGCACAGATACGCAGTATTTT. This sequence encodes CASSLDSSTDTQYF.